Each of the 27 T cell receptor beta chains below was sequenced from the same sample in a study of OX40 agonist ivuxolimab in advanced cancers. TCRdb keeps only in-frame clones here, not all; method: immunoSEQ multiplex PCR. The table has roughly 100,000 clones, more than 80% seen once. The source was CD4+ or CD8+ T cells sorted from blood, collected in a trial of the OX40 agonist ivuxolimab. The receptors were gathered from an adult with an advanced solid tumor such as melanoma, head and neck, liver or kidney cancer.

This chain links TRBV30 with TRBJ1-5, with TRBD1 identical over 7 bases. The length of the CDR3 is 15 residues. The J segment lost 4 bases and the V segment lost 0 bases, leaving 6 bases of the junction unmatched. Germline values: CDR1 GTSNPN, CDR2 SVGIG (reference sequence). CDR3 DNA: TGTGCCTGGAGTGTAAGGGGGCAATTGAATCAGCCCCAGCATTTT. As protein: CAWSVRGQLNQPQHF. The whole variable domain, filled in from reference TRBV30 and TRBJ1-5, reads SQTIHQWPATLVQPVGSPLSLECTVEGTSNPNLYWYRQAAGRGLQLLFYSVGIGQISSEVPQNLSASRPQDRQFILSSKKLLLSDSGFYLCAWSVRGQLNQPQHFGDGTRLSIL.

The chain uses TRBV4-3 and TRBJ1-4; D is unclear. Germline V gives CDR1 LGHNA, CDR2 YSLEER. V shed 1 base and J shed 4 bases, with 7 bases lying between them. This CDR3 region has 14 residues. The CDR3: CASSQGGFNEKLFF. The CDR3 coding sequence is TGCGCCAGCAGCCAAGGAGGGTTTAATGAAAAACTGTTTTTT.

The rearrangement links TRBV10-3 to TRBJ2-6; 9 nucleotides line up with TRBD1. The CDR3 sequence is 17 residues long. Germline assignment: CDR1 ENHRY and CDR2 SYGVKD. V shed 6 bases and J 4 bases; nucleotides not matched to a gene: 10. CDR3 residues: CAISPGQGIVGANVLTF. Written as DNA, the CDR3 is TGTGCCATCAGCCCGGGACAGGGAATTGTCGGGGCCAACGTCCTGACTTTC.

The rearrangement joins TRBV5-1 to TRBJ2-3; D is unresolved. Between the trimmed V and J ends, which lost 2 bases and 5 bases, there was a span of 12 bases. The CDR3 is 14 residues long. Germline V gives CDR1 SGHRS, CDR2 YFSETQ. In DNA, the CDR3 is TGCGCCAGCAGCTTAAGGCTAGTGAGAGATACGCAGTATTTT. It codes for CASSLRLVRDTQYF.

V is TRBV5-1 and J is TRBJ2-2, with D uncertain. This CDR3 is built from 15 residues. Trimming removed 1 base at V and 1 base at J, with 8 bases between. Germline V gene sequence: CDR1 SGHRS, CDR2 YFSETQ. DNA of the CDR3: TGCGCCAGCAGCTTGCGGACGGTGAACACCGGGGAGCTGTTTTTT. It is translated as CASSLRTVNTGELFF.

This chain links TRBV11-1 with TRBJ1-6, with D hard to call. Trimming took 0 bases from V and 11 from J, leaving 20 bases between them. The CDR3 contains 17 residues. Germline values: CDR1 SGHAT, CDR2 FQDESV (reference sequence). CDR3 protein: CASSLAYEEDAPTPLHF. The CDR3 DNA follows: TGTGCCAGCAGCTTAGCCTACGAAGAGGACGCTCCGACACCCCTCCACTTT.

The chain couples TRBV29-1 to TRBJ1-1, with a weak D call TRBD1 (5 bases). CDR1 and CDR2 from the germline V gene are SQVTM and ANQGSEA. The V and J ends lost 1 base and 3 bases respectively, with 15 bases between them. The CDR3 extends over 15 amino acids. CDR3 nucleotides: TGCAGCGTTGAAGGGATCGATGGGGGATACACTGAAGCTTTCTTT. This encodes CSVEGIDGGYTEAFF.

The chain is built from TRBV7-9 and TRBJ2-2, with 10 bases identical to TRBD2. The V gene end was trimmed by 2 bases and the J gene end by 4 bases; junction bases not matched to a gene: 4. The CDR3 runs 16 residues. Germline CDR1 is SEHNR and CDR2 is FQNEAQ (reference sequence). CDR3 DNA sequence: TGTGCCAGCAGCTTAAAAGCGGGAGGGCCCACCGGGGAGCTGTTTTTT. It encodes CASSLKAGGPTGELFF. The full variable domain, its missing parts supplied by reference TRBV7-9 and TRBJ2-2, is DTGVSQNPRHKITKRGQNVTFRCDPISEHNRLYWYRQTLGQGPEFLTYFQNEAQLEKSRLLSDRFSAERPKGSFSTLEIQRTEQGDSAMYLCASSLKAGGPTGELFFGEGSRLTVL.

The V gene is TRBV15, the J gene TRBJ2-1; 9 bases align to TRBD1. This CDR3 spans 13 amino acids. V lost 5 bases and J lost 7; bases outside the gene matches: 3. Germline CDR1 and CDR2: LNHNV and YYDKDF (reference sequence). CDR3 residues: CATSWDRVNEQFF. Written as DNA, the CDR3 is TGTGCCACCAGCTGGGACAGGGTGAATGAGCAGTTCTTC.

This clone was counted between two and nine times. This chain uses TRBV6-4 with TRBJ2-1, with 8 bases identical to TRBD2. The V gene's germline CDR1 is MRHNA and CDR2 SNTAGT. Trimming took 2 bases from V and 6 from J; bases not matched to a gene: 9. This CDR3 region has 16 residues. The CDR3 nucleotides are TGTGCCAGCAGTGACGGAGCGGGAGTAGCCGGCAATGAGCAGTTCTTC. Translated, it gives CASSDGAGVAGNEQFF.

This chain connects TRBV19 to TRBJ2-3, with a tentative D call TRBD1 (6 bases). Germline V gives CDR1 LNHDA, CDR2 SQIVND (reference sequence). V shed 5 bases and J shed 4 bases, with 13 bases lying between them. There are 14 residues in the CDR3. The CDR3 DNA reads as TGTGCCAGTAGTCTTGGTGGGGGCCCAGATACGCAGTATTTT. This gives the protein CASSLGGGPDTQYF. Drawing the rest from reference TRBV19 and TRBJ2-3, the complete variable domain is DGGITQSPKYLFRKEGQNVTLSCEQNLNHDAMYWYRQDPGQGLRLIYYSQIVNDFQKGDIAEGYSVSREKKESFPLTVTSAQKNPTAFYLCASSLGGGPDTQYFGPGTRLTVL.

The chain couples TRBV29-1 to TRBJ2-1; D ambiguous. The CDR3 spans 11 residues. V was cut by 8 bases and J by 11 bases, with 16 bases left in between. Germline-derived CDR1 and CDR2 are SQVTM and ANQGSEA. The CDR3 bases are TGCAGCCCCGCCGTGGACCGCAAGCAGTTCTTC. This gives the protein CSPAVDRKQFF.

The chain is built from TRBV2 and TRBJ2-1; no clear D. V lost 3 bases to trimming and J lost 2 bases, with 8 bases between them. The CDR3 is 14 residues long. From germline, CDR1 is SNHLY and CDR2 FYNNEI. In nucleotides, the CDR3 is TGTGCCAGCAGTGATACAGCCCCCTACAATGAGCAGTTCTTC. As protein: CASSDTAPYNEQFF.

This chain connects TRBV12-5 to TRBJ2-7; D uncertain. Germline CDR1 LGHNT, CDR2 FRNRAP. The CDR3 length is 14 residues. Deletions cut 7 bases from V and 5 bases from J, with 18 bases between. The CDR3 DNA sequence: TGTGCTAGTGCTGTGCCCTTGGGCGGCGACGAGCAGTACTTC. It encodes CASAVPLGGDEQYF.

The gene calls are TRBV9 and TRBJ1-2; possibly TRBD1 for D (6 bases). The CDR3 length is 15 residues. The V end lost 2 bases, the J end lost 3 bases, and 14 bases lay between the germline ends. Germline V gene lookup returns CDR1 SGDLS and CDR2 YYNGEE. In nucleotides, the CDR3 is TGTGCCAGCAGCGTCCACAGGGAGGCGGACTATGGCTACACCTTC. Its translation: CASSVHREADYGYTF. Based on the CDR3 plus reference TRBV9 and TRBJ1-2, the full variable domain is DSGVTQTPKHLITATGQRVTLRCSPRSGDLSVYWYQQSLDQGLQFLIQYYNGEERAKGNILERFSAQQFPDLHSELNLSSLELGDSALYFCASSVHREADYGYTFGSGTRLTVV.

The gene calls are TRBV10-2 and TRBJ1-1, with D possibly matching TRBD1 (6 bases). CDR1 WSHSY and CDR2 SAAADI come from the germline V gene. This CDR3 contains 14 residues. The germline V and J ends were trimmed by 6 bases and 2 bases, with 13 bases remaining between them. The CDR3, as DNA: TGCGCCAGCAGAAGGGACACCTCAAACACTGAAGCTTTCTTT. Translating it yields CASRRDTSNTEAFF.

The chain couples TRBV7-6 to TRBJ2-2, with 8 bases that match TRBD2. Unmatched junction bases numbered 2, after V lost 4 bases and J lost 4 bases. This CDR3 has 14 amino acids. Germline lookup yields CDR1 SGHVS and CDR2 FNYEAQ. The CDR3 region has the DNA TGTGCCAGCAGCTCCCGGGAGGGCACCGGGGAGCTGTTTTTT. Amino acids: CASSSREGTGELFF.

This chain joins TRBV27 and TRBJ1-2; a weak D match, TRBD1 (6 bases). V dropped 5 bases and J dropped 1 base, with 14 bases sitting between them. This CDR3 has 15 residues. Looked up from germline, CDR1 is MNHEY and CDR2 is SMNVEV (reference sequence). CDR3: CASSLTGYFNYGYTF. CDR3 bases: TGTGCCAGCAGTCTAACAGGGTATTTTAACTATGGCTACACCTTC.

The CDR3 DNA is TGTGCCAGCAGCCTTCCAGGGGGCTTTAACTATGGCTACACCTTC. Residues: CASSLPGGFNYGYTF. The V call is TRBV7-2, the J call TRBJ1-2; TRBD1 aligns across 8 bases. The germline CDR1 and CDR2 sequences are SGHTA and FQGNSA. V was pared by 5 bases and J by 1 base, with 6 bases of the junction left unmatched. The CDR3 consists of 15 residues.

The rearrangement uses TRBV19 and TRBJ1-1; tentatively, D is TRBD1 (5 bases). The CDR3 spans 16 residues. Trimming shortened V by 2 bases and J by 0 bases, and 13 bases separated the two germline ends. Germline CDR1 and CDR2: LNHDA and SQIVND (reference sequence). CDR3 coding DNA: TGTGCCAGTAGTATATATTTGGCGGGGCTGAACACTGAAGCTTTCTTT. Translated, it gives CASSIYLAGLNTEAFF.

Here the CDR3 reads CASSPRQGAVYEQYF. In nucleotides, the CDR3 is TGTGCCAGCTCCCCTCGACAGGGGGCGGTCTACGAGCAGTACTTC. The V call is TRBV18, the J call TRBJ2-7; 10 bases match TRBD1. The CDR3 consists of 15 residues. CDR1 KGHSH and CDR2 LQKENI come from the germline V gene. J was trimmed by 3 bases and V by 6 bases; bases with no gene match: 8.

The chain combines TRBV4-1 with TRBJ2-3; a possible D gene is TRBD2 (6 bases). Germline lookup yields CDR1 MGHRA and CDR2 YSYEKL. Trimming shortened V by 4 bases and J by 6 bases, and 20 bases separated the two germline ends. The CDR3 consists of 16 residues. CDR3 loop: CASSPAFAGLEDTQYF. In DNA, the CDR3 is TGCGCCAGCAGCCCAGCATTCGCGGGGTTAGAGGATACGCAGTATTTT.

This sequence joins TRBV6-5 and TRBJ1-4; D possibly corresponds to TRBD1 (6 bases). Germline-derived CDR1 and CDR2 are MNHEY and SVGAGI. The CDR3 has 15 residues. V lost 6 bases to trimming and J lost 5 bases, with 16 bases between them. The CDR3 region has the DNA TGTGCCAGCAGGCTTGCAGGAGGGGGGAATGAAAAACTGTTTTTT. Its protein product is CASRLAGGGNEKLFF.

The chain joins TRBV18 to TRBJ2-3; 11 nucleotides agree with TRBD2. Germline V lookup: CDR1 KGHSH, CDR2 LQKENI. This CDR3 spans 17 amino acids. After removal of 3 bases from V and 2 bases from J, the junction contained 7 bases not matched to a gene. The CDR3 coding sequence is TGTGCCAGCTCACCTACGACTAGCGGGGTGACCACAGATACGCAGTATTTT. It encodes CASSPTTSGVTTDTQYF.

V and J are TRBV29-1 and TRBJ2-3; 9 bases fit TRBD2. Per the germline V gene, CDR1 is SQVTM and CDR2 is ANQGSEA. With V trimmed by 5 bases and J by 2 bases, 2 bases remained unmatched. The CDR3 sequence is 13 residues long. DNA for the CDR3: TGCAGCGTTAGCGGGGGGATCACAGATACGCAGTATTTT. This codes for CSVSGGITDTQYF.

The chain couples TRBV4-3 to TRBJ1-2, with 8 bases aligning to TRBD1. The CDR3 is 14 residues long. Germline loops: CDR1 LGHNA, CDR2 YSLEER. After removal of 5 bases from V and 8 bases from J, the junction contained 10 bases not matched to a gene. The DNA of the CDR3 is TGCGCCAGCAGCGCCCAGACAGGGGCCAGCGGCTACACCTTC. It yields the protein CASSAQTGASGYTF.

V and J are TRBV11-1 and TRBJ1-3, with a tentative D call TRBD1 (6 bases). The CDR3 contains 16 residues. The germline gives CDR1 SGHAT, CDR2 FQDESV (reference sequence). V was trimmed by 8 bases and J by 2 bases, leaving 19 bases between them. The CDR3 coding sequence is TGTGCCAGCGGACTACAAACAGGGAGGACTGGAAACACCATATATTTT. Amino acid sequence: CASGLQTGRTGNTIYF.